The rows below give T cell receptor beta chains drawn from one sample of a study of CD8+ T cells in alopecia areata. The data were produced by immunoSEQ multiplex PCR, yet TCRdb's version contains in-frame clones alone and is incomplete. The table has 90,000 to 120,000 clones, 84% seen once; the top ten hold 24%. The sample in question was CD8+ T cells sorted from blood, obtained at week 24, from a patient treated with tofacitinib. These receptors were collected from a human donor with alopecia areata. The CDR3 runs from the conserved cysteine through the conserved F or W. The D gene is left open where the match is weak. For some rows the clone size is stated as once, few or many, or as a class when expanded; others skip it.

J	V	size	D	CDR3	DNA
TRBJ1-1	TRBV7-9	-	TRBD1	CASSLVQGGTEAFF	TGTGCCAGCAGCTTAGTGCAGGGGGGCACTGAAGCTTTCTTT
TRBJ2-7	TRBV7-2	-	-	CASSLEGGPYEQYF	TGTGCCAGCAGCTTAGAAGGGGGACCCTACGAGCAGTACTTC
TRBJ2-5	TRBV1	few	-	CTGWCVGGAGETQYF	TGCACCGGATGGTGTGTCGGGGGGGCCGGAGAGACCCAGTACTTC
TRBJ1-2	TRBV29-1	-	-	CSVESGVYGYTF	TGCAGCGTTGAGTCGGGAGTCTATGGCTACACCTTC
TRBJ2-7	TRBV5-6	-	TRBD1	CASSFRTGWVYEQYF	TGTGCCAGCAGCTTCCGGACAGGGTGGGTCTACGAGCAGTACTTC
TRBJ2-1	TRBV29-1	few	-	CSGNRDKTYNEQFF	TGCAGCGGGAACCGGGACAAGACCTACAATGAGCAGTTCTTC
TRBJ2-5	TRBV4-3	once	-	CASSQDRALSQETQYF	TGCGCCAGCAGCCAAGATCGGGCTTTGTCCCAAGAGACCCAGTACTTC
TRBJ2-1	TRBV15	-	-	CATSRDRDSLSYNEQFF	TGTGCCACCAGCAGAGATCGGGATAGCCTTTCCTACAATGAGCAGTTCTTC
TRBJ2-1	TRBV27	-	-	CASSLYTESSYNEQFF	TGTGCCAGCAGTTTATATACCGAGAGCTCCTACAATGAGCAGTTCTTC
TRBJ2-7	TRBV7-9	-	-	CASSPRGFYEQYF	TGTGCCAGCAGCCCCAGGGGATTCTACGAGCAGTACTTC
TRBJ1-1	TRBV7-9	-	-	CASSSRGGNTEAFF	TGTGCCAGCAGCTCCCGGGGGGGGAACACTGAAGCTTTCTTT
TRBJ1-1	TRBV27	-	TRBD1	CASSLSTRGYTEAFF	TGTGCCAGCAGTTTATCAACCAGGGGGTACACTGAAGCTTTCTTT
TRBJ1-1	TRBV2	few	-	CASSELGAEAFF	TGTGCCAGCAGTGAATTAGGGGCTGAAGCTTTCTTT
TRBJ1-4	TRBV27	-	-	CASRLGRHNEKLFF	TGTGCCAGCAGATTAGGCCGTCATAATGAAAAACTGTTTTTT
TRBJ2-5	TRBV7-9	-	-	CASSLEFWGAEETQYF	TGTGCCAGCAGCTTAGAGTTTTGGGGGGCCGAGGAGACCCAGTACTTC
TRBJ2-1	TRBV7-6	-	-	CASSLDAGLREQFF	TGTGCCAGCAGCTTGGACGCAGGGTTGAGAGAGCAGTTCTTC
TRBJ2-7	TRBV29-1	-	-	CSVVGSHTYEQYF	TGCAGCGTTGTTGGGAGCCATACCTACGAGCAGTACTTC
TRBJ2-1	TRBV10-3	-	TRBD1	CASSPGQGDNGEQFF	TGTGCCAGCAGTCCGGGACAGGGGGACAATGGTGAGCAGTTCTTC
TRBJ2-7	TRBV6-4	once	TRBD1	CASSVDRSSYEQYF	TGTGCCAGCAGTGTGGACAGGAGCTCCTACGAGCAGTACTTC
TRBJ2-7	TRBV6-1	-	TRBD1	CASSEVEGQAYEQYF	TGTGCCAGCAGTGAAGTTGAGGGACAGGCCTACGAGCAGTACTTC
TRBJ2-7	TRBV29-1	-	-	CSVEGKTVYEQYF	TGCAGCGTTGAAGGTAAAACGGTATACGAGCAGTACTTC
TRBJ2-3	TRBV4-3	-	TRBD2	CASSLAATSGGRSTDTQYF	TGCGCCAGCAGCCTCGCGGCGACTAGCGGGGGACGGAGCACAGATACGCAGTATTTT
TRBJ2-5	TRBV23-1	-	-	CASSQSRSAGRETQYF	TGCGCCAGCAGTCAATCGAGGTCGGCAGGGAGAGAGACCCAGTACTTC
TRBJ2-7	TRBV11-2	few	-	CASRSEGLRVYEQYF	TGTGCCAGCAGATCCGAGGGGCTCAGAGTCTACGAGCAGTACTTC
TRBJ2-7	TRBV13	-	TRBD2	CASSLGSGGAYEQYF	TGTGCCAGCAGCTTGGGTAGCGGGGGGGCCTACGAGCAGTACTTC
TRBJ1-2	TRBV15	-	TRBD1	CATSDRVNYGYTF	TGTGCCACCAGCGACAGGGTTAACTATGGCTACACCTTC
TRBJ2-1	TRBV5-4	-	-	CASSLVPGDNEQFF	TGTGCCAGCAGCTTGGTCCCGGGGGACAATGAGCAGTTCTTC
TRBJ1-5	TRBV4-1	-	-	CASSLSGPYSNQPQHF	TGCGCCAGCAGCCTCTCGGGGCCCTATAGCAATCAGCCCCAGCATTTT
TRBJ2-3	TRBV27	few	TRBD2	CASSPRSGLPSTDTQYF	TGTGCCAGCTCCCCCAGGTCGGGACTACCTAGCACAGATACGCAGTATTTT
TRBJ2-3	TRBV29-1	few	-	CSVAPLDRSTDTQYF	TGCAGCGTCGCCCCACTAGACAGAAGCACAGATACGCAGTATTTT
TRBJ2-1	TRBV4-1	once	-	CASRVGARSSYNEQFF	TGCGCCAGCAGGGTGGGTGCACGGAGCTCCTACAATGAGCAGTTCTTC
TRBJ2-1	TRBV2	-	TRBD2	CASTPRGGYNEQFF	TGTGCCAGCACTCCCCGCGGGGGCTACAATGAGCAGTTCTTC
TRBJ2-1	TRBV4-3	-	TRBD2	CASSRSGLAGGPSSYNEQFF	TGCGCCAGCAGCCGAAGCGGACTAGCGGGGGGCCCAAGCTCCTACAATGAGCAGTTCTTC
TRBJ2-7	TRBV27	-	TRBD1	CASSPMGTGIDEQYF	TGTGCCAGCAGTCCGATGGGGACAGGGATTGATGAGCAGTACTTC
TRBJ2-2	TRBV29-1	-	TRBD2	CSVALLGGTGELFF	TGCAGCGTTGCGCTTTTGGGGGGGACCGGGGAGCTGTTTTTT
TRBJ2-3	TRBV10-3	-	-	CATGVGHTQYF	TGTGCCACCGGGGTCGGGCATACGCAGTATTTT
TRBJ2-1	TRBV4-1	once	TRBD2	CASSQDRLAGVRYNEQFF	TGCGCCAGCAGCCAAGACCGACTAGCGGGGGTTCGCTACAATGAGCAGTTCTTC
TRBJ2-2	TRBV7-7	-	TRBD1	CASSDHQGAGELFF	TGTGCTAGCAGCGATCATCAGGGGGCCGGGGAGCTGTTTTTT
TRBJ1-1	TRBV29-1	-	TRBD1	CSVVGTGGANTEAFF	TGCAGCGTTGTGGGAACAGGGGGCGCGAACACTGAAGCTTTCTTT
TRBJ2-4	TRBV9	few	TRBD1	CASSATGQGKNIQYF	TGTGCCAGCAGCGCTACGGGACAGGGCAAAAACATTCAGTACTTC
TRBJ2-1	TRBV7-9	once	TRBD2	CASSGTSIYNEQFF	TGTGCCAGCAGCGGGACTAGCATCTACAATGAGCAGTTCTTC
TRBJ1-5	TRBV19	-	-	CASSMEGNQPQHF	TGTGCCAGTAGTATGGAAGGAAATCAGCCCCAGCATTTT
TRBJ2-7	TRBV27	-	-	CASSQPSPPYEQYF	TGTGCCAGCAGTCAGCCGTCCCCTCCCTACGAGCAGTACTTC
TRBJ1-3	TRBV13	-	-	CASSLSRPHSGNTIYF	TGTGCCAGCAGCTTGAGTCGGCCTCACTCTGGAAACACCATATATTTT
TRBJ2-7	TRBV4-2	-	-	CASSQVGPRDEQYF	TGTGCCAGCAGCCAAGTAGGGCCCAGGGACGAGCAGTACTTC
TRBJ2-2	TRBV29-1	-	-	CSVTGGPGELFF	TGCAGCGTAACCGGGGGGCCCGGGGAGCTGTTTTTT
TRBJ2-5	TRBV25-1	few	-	CASSDRGASHQETQYF	TGTGCCAGCAGTGACCGGGGGGCATCACACCAAGAGACCCAGTACTTC
TRBJ2-1	TRBV5-6	-	TRBD2	CASSWAPSGGHYNEQFF	TGTGCCAGCAGCTGGGCCCCGTCGGGGGGGCACTACAATGAGCAGTTCTTC
TRBJ2-7	TRBV5-1	-	-	CASSLVSTSYYEQYF	TGCGCCAGCAGCTTGGTTTCGACGTCCTACTACGAGCAGTACTTC
TRBJ2-2	TRBV2	-	-	CASSKDPYKSHTGELFF	TGTGCCAGCAGTAAGGACCCTTATAAAAGCCACACCGGGGAGCTGTTTTTT
TRBJ2-7	TRBV4-2	-	-	CASSQVNEQYF	TGTGCCAGCAGCCAAGTTAACGAGCAGTACTTC
TRBJ1-2	TRBV5-1	-	-	CASSFGLDGNYGYTF	TGCGCCAGCAGCTTTGGGTTGGACGGCAACTATGGCTACACCTTC
TRBJ2-1	TRBV5-1	-	-	CASSLEGVNEQFF	TGCGCCAGCAGCTTGGAAGGGGTCAATGAGCAGTTCTTC
TRBJ2-1	TRBV7-2	few	-	CASSHPGPVNEQFF	TGTGCCAGCAGCCATCCCGGGCCCGTTAATGAGCAGTTCTTC
TRBJ2-3	TRBV7-8	-	TRBD2	CASSPIPSTSGGSDTQYF	TGTGCCAGCAGCCCCATCCCCTCGACTAGCGGGGGATCAGATACGCAGTATTTT
TRBJ1-1	TRBV21-1	once	-	CASSKEEGGRTEAFF	TGTGCCAGCAGCAAAGAAGAGGGTGGGAGGACTGAAGCTTTCTTT
TRBJ1-6	TRBV5-6	few	-	CASSATGYNSPLHF	TGTGCCAGCAGCGCGACCGGATATAATTCACCCCTCCACTTT